Listed below are T cell receptor beta chains from one sample, sequenced in a study of regulatory T cells in long-lasting Graves disease. TCRdb recomputed calls from the multiplex PCR reads with MiXCR, one row per CDR3 protein. The table records about 430,000 distinct CDR3 sequences, roughly 15% of them present only once. The same sample was also studied in work on T cells in Graves' hyperthyroidism and ophthalmopathy.

The material sequenced was peripheral blood mononuclear cells (PBMCs), taken at new diagnosis, from a patient treated with antithyroid drugs. Receptor source: a woman in her thirties or forties with Graves disease. The CDR3 runs from the conserved cysteine through the conserved F or W. The D gene is left open where the match is weak. Rows give clone size only sometimes, using once, few, many, or a class for an expanded clone.

TRBV2	TRBD1	TRBJ2-5	once	TGTGCCAGCACCTGGGGACAGGGAGAGACCCAGTACTTC	CASTWGQGETQYF
TRBV2	.	TRBJ2-2	many	TGTGCCAGCAGTGGGGGCTTTTTCCAGATGAACACCGGGGAGCTGTTTTTT	CASSGGFFQMNTGELFF
TRBV28	TRBD2	TRBJ2-3	.	TGTGCCAGCAGGGGGCCGGGAGGGCCGACAGATACGCAGTATTTT	CASRGPGGPTDTQYF
TRBV27	.	TRBJ2-5	many	TGTGCCAGCAGTCTCCAGGGCCTCCGAGAGACCCAGTACTTC	CASSLQGLRETQYF
TRBV20-1	TRBD2	TRBJ2-7	many	TGCAGTGCCAGACTAGCGGGAGTAGCCTACGAGCAGTACTTC	CSARLAGVAYEQYF
TRBV27	TRBD1	TRBJ1-1	many	TGTGCCAGCACCGACGGGACAGTCTCTGAAGCTTTCTTT	CASTDGTVSEAFF
TRBV6-5	.	TRBJ1-2	many	TGTGCCAGCAGTTACTTAGGGGCGCGTGGCTACACCTTC	CASSYLGARGYTF
TRBV5-1	TRBD2	TRBJ2-1	.	TGCGCCAGCAGCTGGGGGGGACTAGGAGACAATGAGCAGTTCTTC	CASSWGGLGDNEQFF
TRBV7-2	TRBD2	TRBJ2-1	many	TGTGCCAGCAGCTTAGGACTAGCGGCAACCTACAATGAGCAGTTCTTC	CASSLGLAATYNEQFF
TRBV27	.	TRBJ2-1	many	TGTGCCAGCAGTTTAGGGGCGGGCTCCTACAATGAGCAGCTCTTC	CASSLGAGSYNEQLF
TRBV4-1	TRBD1	TRBJ2-7	many	TGCGCCAGCAGCCGCGGAACAGGGGGTGACTACGAGCAGTACTTC	CASSRGTGGDYEQYF
TRBV15	.	TRBJ1-4	many	TGTGCCACCAGCAGAGATAGGGGTGAAAAACTGTTTTTT	CATSRDRGEKLFF
TRBV28	TRBD2	TRBJ2-3	many	TGTGCCAGCAGTTTACCTTTCGGACTAGCGGGAGGGCCGACAGATACGCAGTATTTT	CASSLPFGLAGGPTDTQYF
TRBV28	TRBD1	TRBJ2-7	many	TGTGCCAGCGACGAAACAGGGGAAAACGAGCAGTACTTC	CASDETGENEQYF
TRBV11-2	TRBD1	TRBJ1-2	many	TGTGCCAGCAGCCATTACCGGGACAGGGAGGCTAACTATGGCTACACCTTC	CASSHYRDREANYGYTF
TRBV11-2	.	TRBJ2-2	many	TGTGCCAGCAGCTTTCGGGGCGGCAGGGAAAACACCGGGGAGCTGTTTTTT	CASSFRGGRENTGELFF
TRBV12-3/TRBV12-4	TRBD1	TRBJ2-1	many	TGTGCCAGCAGTAACCGGGACAGGGGCGACTTGCAGCAGTTCTTC	CASSNRDRGDLQQFF
TRBV11-2	TRBD2	TRBJ2-1	few	TGTGCCAGCAGCTTCAACCTTCAGCGGGAGGTCAGCTCCTACAATGAGCAGTTCTTC	CASSFNLQREVSSYNEQFF
TRBV19	.	TRBJ2-7	many	TGTGCCAGTAGTATTCGACTGAACTACGAGCAGTACTTC	CASSIRLNYEQYF
TRBV5-1	.	TRBJ2-2	many	TGCGCCAGCAGGCCCAGCGGAGCGAACACCGGGGAGCTGTTTTTT	CASRPSGANTGELFF
TRBV18	TRBD1	TRBJ2-5	.	TGTGCCAGCTCACCACAGACAGGGAGAGAGACCCAGTACTTC	CASSPQTGRETQYF
TRBV27	TRBD1	TRBJ2-7	many	TGTGCCAGCAGTTCCCCGGACAGGGGGGACTACGAGCAGTACTTC	CASSSPDRGDYEQYF
TRBV10-3	.	TRBJ1-4	many	TGTGCCATCAGTGAGTCAACAGGGCTGGGGGACGGTGAAAAACTGTTTTTT	CAISESTGLGDGEKLFF
TRBV6-2/TRBV6-3	.	TRBJ2-3	.	TGTGCCAGCAGTGAAATCGTAGATACGCAGTATTTT	CASSEIVDTQYF
TRBV27	.	TRBJ1-1	many	TGTGCCAGCAGTTTCGGGGGGGCCCAGAACACTGAAGCTTTCTTT	CASSFGGAQNTEAFF
TRBV28	.	TRBJ1-2	many	TGTGCCAGCGGAGTAAACCGAGGAGCCTCTAACTATGGCTACACCTTC	CASGVNRGASNYGYTF
TRBV2	.	TRBJ2-3	many	TGTGCCAGCATGCAGGGGGGGCCGGCAGATACGCAGTATTTT	CASMQGGPADTQYF
TRBV7-9	TRBD1	TRBJ2-7	many	TGTGCCAGCAGCCCCGGACAGGGGGAAATCTACGAGCAGTACTTC	CASSPGQGEIYEQYF
TRBV7-2	.	TRBJ1-1	many	TGTGCCAGCAGCTTAGAAGGTTGGGGAGGGGACACTGAAGCTTTCTTT	CASSLEGWGGDTEAFF
TRBV15	.	TRBJ2-3	few	TGTGCCACCAGCAGAGGGCGGGGACGGACAGATACGCAGTATTTT	CATSRGRGRTDTQYF
TRBV20-1	.	TRBJ1-6	.	TGCAGTGCTAGAGATCCCCTGAGCTCCTATAATTCACCCCTCCACTTT	CSARDPLSSYNSPLHF
TRBV28	TRBD1	TRBJ2-5	many	TGTGCCAGCAGTTTTCGCGACAGGGGTGAGACCCAGTACTTC	CASSFRDRGETQYF
TRBV7-2	TRBD2	TRBJ2-5	many	TGTGCCAGCAGCTGGGTAGCGGGCTCCCAAGAGACCCAGTACTTC	CASSWVAGSQETQYF
TRBV14	.	TRBJ2-1	.	TGTGCCAGCAGCCAAGGAACTCCTAGCGAGCCCTACAATGAGCAGTTCTTC	CASSQGTPSEPYNEQFF
TRBV20-1	TRBD2	TRBJ2-1	many	TGCAGTGCTAGTTCTACCGGGACTAGCGCTAACAATGAGCAGTTCTTC	CSASSTGTSANNEQFF
TRBV4-1	TRBD1	TRBJ2-5	.	TGCGCCAGCAGCCAAGATCCTGGGACAGGGTACGAAGAGACCCAGTACTTC	CASSQDPGTGYEETQYF
TRBV2	.	TRBJ1-5	.	TGTGCCAGCAGCCCCGCGAGTCGGGAGAATCAGCCCCAGCATTTT	CASSPASRENQPQHF
TRBV7-2	.	TRBJ2-1	few	TGTGCCAGCAGCCGCGGGCGGGACCGACGCTCCTACAATGAGCAGTTCTTC	CASSRGRDRRSYNEQFF
TRBV27	TRBD1	TRBJ1-1	few	TGTGCCAGCAGTTTATGGGTTACAGGGGCAACGAACACTGAAGCTTTCTTT	CASSLWVTGATNTEAFF
TRBV13	TRBD2	TRBJ2-7	many	TGTGCCAGCAGCTCCCCAGCGGGACCAAGCCCCTACGAGCAGTACTTC	CASSSPAGPSPYEQYF
TRBV12-3/TRBV12-4	TRBD2	TRBJ2-5	.	TGTGCCAGCAGTTTGTGGCTAGCGGAAGAGACCCAGTACTTC	CASSLWLAEETQYF
TRBV14	.	TRBJ2-3	.	TGTGCCAGCAGCCAAGAGGGTTTCAGGGTATCAGATACGCAGTATTTT	CASSQEGFRVSDTQYF
TRBV28	TRBD1	TRBJ2-7	many	TGTGCCAGCAGTCGACAGGGGGTACCCTACGAGCAGTACTTC	CASSRQGVPYEQYF
TRBV24-1	TRBD1	TRBJ2-7	many	TGTGCCACCAGTGATACCGGGACAGGGCTTCTTCAGCAGTACTTC	CATSDTGTGLLQQYF
TRBV4-3	.	TRBJ1-2	few	TGCGCCGGCAGCCAAGGCCGGGGAGGGGGTTATGGCTACACCTTC	CAGSQGRGGGYGYTF
TRBV11-3	.	TRBJ1-3	many	TGTGCCAGCAGCTTAGATGGCAGACCCCCGACTGGAAACACCATATATTTT	CASSLDGRPPTGNTIYF
TRBV6-1	TRBD1	TRBJ1-1	many	TGTGCCAGCAGTGTCGACAGGGCTAACGAAGCTTTCTTT	CASSVDRANEAFF